These 16 T cell receptor beta chains share one sample of origin, sequenced in a study of blood T cell repertoires in COVID-19. The data were produced by immunoSEQ multiplex PCR, yet TCRdb's version contains in-frame clones alone and is incomplete. The table lists some 68,000 clones, around 90% of them singletons. The specimen sequenced was peripheral blood. These receptors all come from a man in his fifties with COVID-19, enrolled during active disease.

The rearrangement links TRBV7-2 to TRBJ2-5, with a tentative D call TRBD1 (6 bases). The germline gives CDR1 SGHTA, CDR2 FQGNSA. CDR3 length equals 13 residues. The ends were cut back, 5 bases at V and 4 bases at J, with 11 bases in the middle. The CDR3 coding sequence is TGTGCCAGCAGCAACCACAGGGTAGAGACCCAGTACTTC. The encoded protein is CASSNHRVETQYF.

This sequence joins TRBV5-5 and TRBJ1-1, with D perhaps TRBD1 (5 bases). Germline V gene data show CDR1 as SGHKS and CDR2 as YYEKEE (reference sequence). CDR3 length: 14 residues. Written as DNA, the CDR3 is TGTGTCTCGACAGTAGCCCCCATGAACACTGAAGCTTTCTTT. Residues: CVSTVAPMNTEAFF.

V and J are TRBV7-3 and TRBJ2-3; TRBD2 agrees at 8 bases. Germline V gene lookup returns CDR1 SGHTA and CDR2 FQGTGA. V lost 2 bases and J lost 0; bases outside the gene matches: 4. This CDR3 is built from 16 residues. The CDR3 DNA reads TGTGCCAGCAGCTTATTGCCTAGCGGGAGCACAGATACGCAGTATTTT. Encoded protein: CASSLLPSGSTDTQYF.

This sequence joins TRBV20-1 and TRBJ1-6; TRBD1 matches 7 bases. Germline loops: CDR1 DFQATT, CDR2 SNEGSKA (reference sequence). This CDR3 spans 11 amino acids. The CDR3 region has the DNA TGCAGCGCTTCCCGACAGGGCCCCCTCCACTTT. Its translation is CSASRQGPLHF.

This chain joins TRBV4-2 and TRBJ2-7; TRBD2 matches 7 bases. This CDR3 is 17 amino acids long. The V gene end was trimmed by 2 bases and the J gene end by 2 bases; junction bases not matched to a gene: 12. From germline, CDR1 is LGHNA and CDR2 YNFKEQ. Here the CDR3 DNA reads TGTGCCAGCAGCCAAATTATGGAGGCTAGCGGTCCCTACGAGCAGTACTTC. Its protein product is CASSQIMEASGPYEQYF.

The rearrangement links TRBV5-6 to TRBJ2-7, with a tentative D call TRBD1 (6 bases). The V gene lost 3 bases and the J gene lost 13 bases, with 14 bases spanning the gap. This CDR3 is 11 amino acids long. Germline CDR1 reads SGHDT; CDR2 reads YYEEEE. CDR3 in DNA: TGTGCCAGCAGCTCTGGGGGCAGGCCTTACTTC. Encoded protein: CASSSGGRPYF.

The V and J genes are TRBV10-3 and TRBJ2-7; TRBD1 aligns across 8 bases. Germline CDR1 and CDR2: ENHRY and SYGVKD. Trimming cost V 6 bases and J 1 base; bases outside gene matches: 11. The CDR3 is 16 amino acids. CDR3 amino acids: CAIRSYGQGNSYEQYF. CDR3 in DNA: TGTGCCATCAGGTCATATGGACAGGGAAATTCCTACGAGCAGTACTTC.

The rearrangement links TRBV7-8 to TRBJ2-4; weak D call: TRBD2 (5 bases). V was shortened by 1 base and J by 2 bases, with 18 bases between the two germline ends. CDR3 length equals 18 residues. Germline V lookup: CDR1 SGHVS, CDR2 FQNEAQ. CDR3 loop: CASSLGRIGVGSKNIQYF. The CDR3 DNA sequence: TGTGCCAGCAGCTTAGGGCGCATCGGGGTCGGGTCCAAAAACATTCAGTACTTC.

V is TRBV4-1 and J is TRBJ2-7; 8 nucleotides align to TRBD1. This CDR3 region has 16 residues. Trimming at V came to 2 bases and at J to 7 bases, leaving 13 bases not matched to a gene. Germline CDR1 MGHRA, CDR2 YSYEKL. CDR3 nucleotide sequence: TGCGCCAGCAGCCAATTTGAGAGACAGGGGATGGGGGAGCAGTACTTC. Its protein product is CASSQFERQGMGEQYF.

The chain links TRBV12-5 to TRBJ1-5; maybe TRBD1 (6 bases). V was shortened by 5 bases and J by 1 base, with 9 bases between the two germline ends. CDR1 and CDR2 (germline): LGHNT, FRNRAP. The CDR3 runs to 14 residues. The CDR3 protein is CASGGGGSNQPQHF. The CDR3 nucleotides read TGTGCTAGTGGTGGGGGGGGCAGCAATCAGCCCCAGCATTTT.

The chain uses TRBV19 and TRBJ2-1; TRBD2 matches at 8 bases. The V and J ends lost 4 bases and 8 bases, in that order; junction bases with no gene match: 13. The CDR3 is made up of 16 amino acids. Germline V gene sequence: CDR1 LNHDA, CDR2 SQIVND (reference sequence). DNA of the CDR3: TGTGCCAGTAGTAAGGGTAATAGCGGGACCCGGGATGAGCAGTTCTTC. Translating it yields CASSKGNSGTRDEQFF.

This clone is a singleton in its sample. The V and J genes are TRBV28 and TRBJ1-2; D is ambiguous. V was trimmed by 8 bases and J by 4 bases, leaving 23 bases between them. The CDR3 covers 16 residues. Germline CDR1 reads MDHEN; CDR2 reads SYDVKM. CDR3 sequence (DNA): TGTGCCAGCGGAATGAATCGACCTCTCTCGGGCTATGGCTACACCTTC. Protein: CASGMNRPLSGYGYTF.

This chain links TRBV18 with TRBJ1-1; D not certain. This CDR3 is 16 amino acids long. The germline gives CDR1 KGHSH, CDR2 LQKENI. V lost 1 base to trimming and J lost 4 bases, with 16 bases between them. The CDR3: CASSPRYTAEGTEAFF. DNA for the CDR3: TGTGCCAGCTCACCACGTTACACAGCGGAGGGCACTGAAGCTTTCTTT.

This clone was counted a single time. The chain is built from TRBV11-2 and TRBJ2-7, with 14 positions matching TRBD2. This CDR3 has 15 amino acids. The germline CDR1 and CDR2 sequences are SGHAT and FQNNGV. The junction had 6 bases not matched to a gene; V was cut back by 6 bases and J by 5 bases. The CDR3 DNA reads TGTGCCAGCAGAAGGACTAGCGGGAGGTTACACGAGCAGTACTTC. It is translated as CASRRTSGRLHEQYF.

This rearrangement joins TRBV5-1 to TRBJ1-2; TRBD1 agrees at 9 bases. The CDR3 consists of 14 residues. The ends lost 4 bases at V and 2 bases at J; junction bases unmatched: 3. The germline V gene has CDR1 SGHRS and CDR2 YFSETQ. The CDR3 region is CASSPGTGNYGYTF. The DNA for the CDR3 is TGCGCCAGCAGCCCCGGGACAGGGAACTATGGCTACACCTTC.

The chain has TRBV7-2 and TRBJ1-5; 8 bases line up with TRBD1. The CDR3 length is 15 residues. Germline V gives CDR1 SGHTA, CDR2 FQGNSA. With 5 bases clipped from V and 6 bases from J, the junction kept 9 bases outside the gene matches. The CDR3 reads CASSPGTGSPQPQHF. Here the CDR3 DNA reads TGTGCCAGCAGCCCAGGGACAGGTAGTCCTCAGCCCCAGCATTTT. Looking up the rest from reference TRBV7-2 and TRBJ1-5 gives the full variable domain: GAGVSQSPSNKVTEKGKDVELRCDPISGHTALYWYRQSLGQGLEFLIYFQGNSAPDKSGLPSDRFSAERTGGSVSTLTIQRTQQEDSAVYLCASSPGTGSPQPQHFGDGTRLSIL.